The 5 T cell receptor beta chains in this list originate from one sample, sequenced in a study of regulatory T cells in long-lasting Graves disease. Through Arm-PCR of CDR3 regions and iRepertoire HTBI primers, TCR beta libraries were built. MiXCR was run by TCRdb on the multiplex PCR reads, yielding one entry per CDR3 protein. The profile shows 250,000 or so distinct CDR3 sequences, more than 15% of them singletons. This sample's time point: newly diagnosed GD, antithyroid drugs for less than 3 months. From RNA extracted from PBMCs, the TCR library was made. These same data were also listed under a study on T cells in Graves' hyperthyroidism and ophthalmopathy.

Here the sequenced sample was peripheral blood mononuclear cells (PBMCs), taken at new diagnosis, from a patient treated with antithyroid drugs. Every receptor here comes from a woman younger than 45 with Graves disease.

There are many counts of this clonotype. CDR3 sequence reads: CASIYGASGNTEAFF. In DNA form, the CDR3 reads TGTGCCAGCATATATGGGGCTTCGGGGAACACTGAAGCTTTCTTT. J is TRBJ1-1 and V is TRBV6-1, with D maybe TRBD1 (5 bases). The germline CDR1 and CDR2 sequences are MNHNS and SASEGT. CDR3 length equals 15 residues. The germline V and J ends were trimmed by 7 bases and 1 base, with 16 bases remaining between them.

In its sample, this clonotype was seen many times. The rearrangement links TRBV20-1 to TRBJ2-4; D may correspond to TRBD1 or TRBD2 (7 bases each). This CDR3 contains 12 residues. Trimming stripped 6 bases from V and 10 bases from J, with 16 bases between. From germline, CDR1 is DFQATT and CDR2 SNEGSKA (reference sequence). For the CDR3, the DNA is TGCAGTGCCCAATACAGGGGAGGGATTCAGTACTTC. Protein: CSAQYRGGIQYF.

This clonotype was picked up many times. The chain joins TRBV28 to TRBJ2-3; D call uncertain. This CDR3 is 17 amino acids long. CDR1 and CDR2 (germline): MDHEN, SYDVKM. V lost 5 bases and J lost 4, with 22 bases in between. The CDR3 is CASSTQKTILGPDTQYF. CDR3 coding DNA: TGTGCCAGCAGTACCCAGAAGACCATCCTAGGACCAGATACGCAGTATTTT.

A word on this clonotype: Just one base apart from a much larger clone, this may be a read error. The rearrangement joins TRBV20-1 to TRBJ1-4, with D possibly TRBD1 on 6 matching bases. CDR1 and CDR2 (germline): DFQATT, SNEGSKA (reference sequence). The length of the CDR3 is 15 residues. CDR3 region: CSTRDMEGDGEKLFF. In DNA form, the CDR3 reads TGCAGTACTAGAGATATGGAGGGGGATGGTGAAAAACTGTTTTTT.

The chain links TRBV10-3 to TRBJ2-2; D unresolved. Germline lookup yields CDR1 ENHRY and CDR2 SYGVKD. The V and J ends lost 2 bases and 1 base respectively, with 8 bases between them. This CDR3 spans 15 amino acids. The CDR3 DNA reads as TGTGCCATCAGTGAGGTCTCAAAGAACACCGGGGAGCTGTTTTTT. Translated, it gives CAISEVSKNTGELFF.